These 20 T cell receptor beta chains originate from one sample sequenced in a study of neurological immune-mediated disorders. Via MiXCR, TCRdb re-called the 5' RACE reads, giving one row per CDR3 protein. Found here are 50,000 to 80,000 distinct CDR3 sequences, less than 5.5% of them singletons; the top ten hold approximately 7%. Sequencing was done on a sample of PBMCs. All receptors come from a man aged 25 to 45 with multiple sclerosis.

This clonotype has a count of ten or more. V gene TRBV12-3 or TRBV12-4 combines with J gene TRBJ2-1, with a tentative D call TRBD1 (6 bases). The germline V and J ends were trimmed by 3 bases and 5 bases, with 11 bases remaining between them. The CDR3 runs to 14 residues. The CDR3 reads CASSLPQGNNEQFF. The CDR3 coding sequence is TGTGCCAGCAGTTTGCCTCAGGGGAACAATGAGCAGTTCTTC.

This clonotype has ten or more counts. This chain joins TRBV29-1 and TRBJ2-1; D perhaps matches TRBD2 (5 bases). The CDR3 runs to 13 residues. V was cut by 6 bases and J by 0 bases, with 9 bases left in between. The germline gives CDR1 SQVTM, CDR2 ANQGSEA. The chain's CDR3 is CSVEGSSYNEQFF. For the CDR3, the DNA is TGCAGCGTCGAGGGAAGCTCCTACAATGAGCAGTTCTTC.

This clonotype was counted at least ten times. V and J are TRBV2 and TRBJ1-2, with D possibly TRBD1 on 5 matching bases. This CDR3 contains 12 residues. Trimming cost V 6 bases and J 4 bases, with 9 bases left between them. Germline CDR1 is SNHLY and CDR2 is FYNNEI. The CDR3 coding sequence is TGTGCCAGCAGGCAGGGAGTCTATGGCTACACCTTC. The encoded protein is CASRQGVYGYTF.

This clonotype has more than one count but fewer than ten. Sequence at one end of the junction differs from germline and may be a read error. V is TRBV4-1 and J is TRBJ1-5, with TRBD1 as a possible D gene (5 bases). The CDR3 contains 15 residues. Germline CDR1 is MGHRA and CDR2 is YSYEKL. This CDR3 reads CASSPQGPPGQPQNF. In DNA, the CDR3 is TGCGCCAGCAGCCCGCAGGGCCCCCCGGGGCAGCCCCAGAATTTT.

At least ten counts were recorded for this clonotype. The V call is TRBV20-1, the J call TRBJ2-7, with unresolved D. V was cut by 1 base and J by 4 bases, with 20 bases left in between. The CDR3 covers 16 residues. Germline V gene lookup returns CDR1 DFQATT and CDR2 SNEGSKA (reference sequence). The CDR3 protein is CSARVTRKDPPYEQYF. The DNA of the CDR3 is TGCAGTGCTAGAGTAACCCGAAAAGACCCCCCGTACGAGCAGTACTTC.

This clonotype was detected ten times or more. V and J are TRBV5-1 and TRBJ2-3; 10 bases fit TRBD2. V was pared by 1 base and J by 2 bases, with 4 bases of the junction left unmatched. The CDR3 covers 16 residues. Germline V gene sequence: CDR1 SGHRS, CDR2 YFSETQ. The CDR3 here is CASSLTTSGVTDTQYF. Here the CDR3 DNA reads TGCGCCAGCAGCTTGACAACTAGCGGGGTCACAGATACGCAGTATTTT.

In its sample, this clonotype was seen many times. The genes are TRBV20-1 and TRBJ1-1; D remains unclear. V lost 7 bases and J 0 bases, leaving 6 bases between the germline ends. The CDR3 length is 11 residues. CDR1 and CDR2 (germline): DFQATT, SNEGSKA (reference sequence). The CDR3 is CSVTLNTEAFF. The CDR3 DNA reads TGCAGTGTCACCTTGAACACTGAAGCTTTCTTT.

This clonotype showed up many times. V is TRBV3-1 and J is TRBJ2-7; TRBD2 agrees at 7 bases. Germline-derived CDR1 and CDR2 are LGHDT and YNNKEL (reference sequence). CDR3 length: 14 amino acids. The V gene end was trimmed by 7 bases and the J gene end by 4 bases; junction bases not matched to a gene: 10. The CDR3 DNA follows: TGTGCCAGCAAGCAAAGCGGGGCGAATTACGAGCAGTACTTC. Residues: CASKQSGANYEQYF.

The rearrangement links TRBV5-8 to TRBJ1-6, with D possibly matching TRBD1 (5 bases). The germline V gene encodes CDR1 SGHTS and CDR2 YDEGEE. V was pared by 0 bases and J by 10 bases, with 14 bases between. The CDR3 has 15 residues. The CDR3 nucleotides are TGTGCCAGCAGCTTGGAGGGACTCCTTCAGTCACCCCTCCACTTT. This sequence encodes CASSLEGLLQSPLHF.

This clonotype was counted at least ten times. The chain uses TRBV7-3 and TRBJ1-1; D remains unclear. Germline V gene lookup returns CDR1 SGHTA and CDR2 FQGTGA. The CDR3 has 15 amino acids. V dropped 5 bases and J dropped 1 base, with 14 bases sitting between them. The chain's CDR3 is CASSPRPSANTEAFF. The CDR3 DNA sequence: TGTGCCAGCAGCCCACGACCCTCCGCGAACACTGAAGCTTTCTTT.

This clonotype has just a few counts. The V and J genes are TRBV6-5 and TRBJ2-2, with D unclear. Trimming stripped 6 bases from V and 4 bases from J, with 12 bases between. The CDR3 totals 14 residues. CDR1 and CDR2 from the germline V gene are MNHEY and SVGAGI. The chain's CDR3 is CASSPWVSTGELFF. Here the CDR3 DNA reads TGTGCCAGCAGCCCGTGGGTTAGCACCGGGGAGCTGTTTTTT.

The chain carries TRBV12-3 or TRBV12-4 and TRBJ1-5; tentative D call: TRBD1 (6 bases). The length of the CDR3 is 14 residues. The V end was cut by 2 bases, the J end by 5 bases, with 10 bases between. The CDR3: CASSLSTGHQPQHF. The CDR3 DNA follows: TGTGCCAGCAGTTTATCGACAGGCCATCAGCCCCAGCATTTT.

This clonotype has at least ten counts. The CDR3 reads CASSLSLGGNPYEQYF. The CDR3 nucleotides are TGTGCCAGCAGTTTATCGTTAGGGGGCAACCCCTACGAGCAGTACTTC. The chain is built from TRBV27 and TRBJ2-7; 7 bases are shared with TRBD1. Germline CDR1 is MNHEY and CDR2 is SMNVEV (reference sequence). This CDR3 is built from 16 residues. After removal of 0 bases from V and 2 bases from J, the junction contained 7 bases not matched to a gene.

In its sample, this clonotype was seen many times. The J gene is TRBJ2-1, the V gene TRBV7-8; D is unresolved. Germline CDR1 reads SGHVS; CDR2 reads FQNEAQ. This CDR3 contains 17 residues. Trimming removed 5 bases from V and 6 bases from J, with 23 bases in between. The CDR3 sequence: CASSVYSAPLIPNEQFF. CDR3 DNA: TGTGCCAGCAGCGTATACAGCGCCCCTCTTATTCCCAATGAGCAGTTCTTC.

J is TRBJ1-2 and V is TRBV20-1; D might be TRBD1 (5 bases). The CDR3 consists of 14 residues. V lost 0 bases to trimming and J lost 6 bases, with 14 bases between them. The germline CDR1 and CDR2 sequences are DFQATT and SNEGSKA (reference sequence). CDR3 in amino acids: CSARDLRGYDGYTF. CDR3 DNA sequence: TGCAGTGCTAGAGATTTGAGGGGCTATGATGGCTACACCTTC.

In its sample, this clonotype was seen many times. V usage is TRBV20-1 and J usage is TRBJ1-2; D is unresolved. The CDR3 runs to 14 residues. Germline loops: CDR1 DFQATT, CDR2 SNEGSKA (reference sequence). V lost 0 bases, J lost 8 bases, and 16 bases lay in between. In DNA, the CDR3 is TGCAGTGCTAGAGATGTCCCGATGATCGGGGGCTACACCTTC. Translation gives CSARDVPMIGGYTF.

This clonotype was seen repeatedly, ten times or more. This rearrangement joins TRBV5-6 to TRBJ2-1; 9 bases fit TRBD2. J was trimmed by 2 bases and V by 3 bases; bases with no gene match: 3. There are 15 residues in the CDR3. In germline, CDR1 is SGHDT, CDR2 YYEEEE. For the CDR3, the DNA is TGTGCCAGCAGCTCCAGACTAGCGGCCTACAATGAGCAGTTCTTC. Protein product: CASSSRLAAYNEQFF.

The chain couples TRBV4-1 to TRBJ1-4; the D is unclear. Germline assignment: CDR1 MGHRA and CDR2 YSYEKL. Between the trimmed V and J ends, which lost 8 bases and 0 bases, there was a span of 19 bases. This CDR3 is 17 amino acids long. CDR3: CASYRAGLVATNEKLFF. DNA of the CDR3: TGCGCCAGCTATCGAGCAGGCCTGGTTGCAACTAATGAAAAACTGTTTTTT.

This clonotype was seen a few times. The chain carries TRBV20-1 and TRBJ2-5; 7 nucleotides match TRBD1. Germline assignment: CDR1 DFQATT and CDR2 SNEGSKA (reference sequence). With V trimmed by 5 bases and J by 5 bases, 11 bases remained unmatched. This CDR3 has 14 amino acids. The CDR3 nucleotides are TGCAGTGCTCCGGACCGGGACAGCTTGGAGACCCAGTACTTC. Amino acids: CSAPDRDSLETQYF.

The chain joins TRBV7-6 to TRBJ2-7; TRBD1 matches at 9 bases. With V trimmed by 1 base and J by 5 bases, 3 bases remained unmatched. The germline V gene encodes CDR1 SGHVS and CDR2 FNYEAQ. The CDR3 totals 14 residues. This CDR3 is CASSLGQGVDEQYF. The CDR3, as DNA: TGTGCCAGCAGCTTAGGACAGGGGGTGGACGAGCAGTACTTC.